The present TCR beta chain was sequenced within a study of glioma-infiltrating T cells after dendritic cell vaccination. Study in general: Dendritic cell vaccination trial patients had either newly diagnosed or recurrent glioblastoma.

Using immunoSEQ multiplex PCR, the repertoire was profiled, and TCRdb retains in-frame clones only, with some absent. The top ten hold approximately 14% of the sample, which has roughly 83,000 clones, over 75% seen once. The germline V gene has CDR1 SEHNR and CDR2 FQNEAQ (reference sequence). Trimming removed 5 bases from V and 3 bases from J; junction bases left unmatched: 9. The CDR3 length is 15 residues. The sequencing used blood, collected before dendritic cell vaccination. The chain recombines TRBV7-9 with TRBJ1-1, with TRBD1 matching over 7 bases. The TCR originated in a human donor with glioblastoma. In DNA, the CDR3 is TGTGCCAGCAGCGCATACAGGGGCTCAGACACTGAAGCTTTCTTT. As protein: CASSAYRGSDTEAFF.